The following is a T cell receptor beta chain sequence with its context. Its antigen is currently unknown. The study ran its PCR with 60 Vbeta and 13 Jbeta primers. Generated by immunoSEQ multiplex PCR, the TCRdb table keeps only in-frame clones and is missing some. This sample has 75,000 to 90,000 clones; around 78% occur once, and the top ten carry approximately 4.6%. This sample was taken from a study of cytomegalovirus exposure and HLA in healthy donors. General observations from the study: Presence/absence analyses treated sequencing depth as roughly uniform across donors. V segments that were indistinguishable, TRBV6-2 and TRBV6-3 among them, were omitted from analysis.

The CDR3 has 14 amino acids. V was shortened by 0 bases and J by 0 bases, with 7 bases between the two germline ends. Germline CDR1 reads SGDLS; CDR2 reads YYNGEE. Source material: PBMCs. The clonotype comes from a man aged 40-50 years in good health and CMV-seronegative. J is TRBJ2-7 and V is TRBV9; no clear D. CDR3 sequence (DNA): TGTGCCAGCAGCGTAGAGAAGAGCTCCTACGAGCAGTACTTC. Protein product: CASSVEKSSYEQYF.